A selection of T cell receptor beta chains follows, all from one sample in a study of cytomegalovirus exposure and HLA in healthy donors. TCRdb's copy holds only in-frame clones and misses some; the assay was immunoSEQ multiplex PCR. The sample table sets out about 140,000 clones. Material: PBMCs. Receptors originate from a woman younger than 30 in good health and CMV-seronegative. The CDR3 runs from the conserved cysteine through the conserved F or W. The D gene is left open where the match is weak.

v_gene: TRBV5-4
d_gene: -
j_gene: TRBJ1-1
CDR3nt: TGTGCCAGCAGCTCATGGCTGTCCCGGAGGGGCACTGAAGCTTTCTTT
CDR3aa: CASSSWLSRRGTEAFF

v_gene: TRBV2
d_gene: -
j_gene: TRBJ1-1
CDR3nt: TGTGCCAGCAGTGAAGACAGGCTATGGAACACTGAAGCTTTCTTT
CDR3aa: CASSEDRLWNTEAFF

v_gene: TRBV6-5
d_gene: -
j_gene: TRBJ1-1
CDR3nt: TGTGCCAGCAGTTACAATGGGGGGGTGAACACTGAAGCTTTCTTT
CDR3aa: CASSYNGGVNTEAFF

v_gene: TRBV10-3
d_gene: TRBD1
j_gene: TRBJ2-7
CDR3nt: TGTGCCATCAGGAGAACAGGGGGCGCCGTGGACGAGCAGTACTTC
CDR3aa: CAIRRTGGAVDEQYF

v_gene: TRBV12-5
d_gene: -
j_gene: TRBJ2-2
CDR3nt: TGTGCTAGCCGGCGAGGGGGCGGGGACACCGGGGAGCTGTTTTTT
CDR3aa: CASRRGGGDTGELFF

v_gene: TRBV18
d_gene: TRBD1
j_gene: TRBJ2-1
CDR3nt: TGTGCCAGCTCACCAAGGACAGGGGCTTACAATGAGCAGTTCTTC
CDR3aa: CASSPRTGAYNEQFF

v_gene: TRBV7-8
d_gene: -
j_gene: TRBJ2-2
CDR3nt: TGTGCCAGCAGCTTTGGTAGCACCGGGGAGCTGTTTTTT
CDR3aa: CASSFGSTGELFF

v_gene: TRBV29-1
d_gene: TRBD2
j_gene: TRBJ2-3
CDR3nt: TGCAGCGTTGATCGGGGGGGAGCAGATACGCAGTATTTT
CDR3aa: CSVDRGGADTQYF

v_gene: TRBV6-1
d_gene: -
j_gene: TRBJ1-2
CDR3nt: TGTGCCAGCATTGACTGGGCTGGAGGAGGCTACACCTTC
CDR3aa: CASIDWAGGGYTF

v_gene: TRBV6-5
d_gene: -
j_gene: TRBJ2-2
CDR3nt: TGTGCCAGCAGGGAGAACGGGGAGCTGTTTTTT
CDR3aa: CASRENGELFF

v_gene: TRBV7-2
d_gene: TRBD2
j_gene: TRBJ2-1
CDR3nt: TGTGCCAGCAGCCCTAGCGGGAGGGTAAATAATGAGCAGTTCTTC
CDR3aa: CASSPSGRVNNEQFF

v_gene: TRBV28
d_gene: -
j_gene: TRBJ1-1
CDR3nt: TGTGCCAGCAGTTTGAGAGCTTTTGAAGCTTTCTTT
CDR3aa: CASSLRAFEAFF

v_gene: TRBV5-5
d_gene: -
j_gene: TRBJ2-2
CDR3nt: TGTGCCAGCAGCTTGGAGGGGGCGAACACCGGGGAGCTGTTTTTT
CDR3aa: CASSLEGANTGELFF

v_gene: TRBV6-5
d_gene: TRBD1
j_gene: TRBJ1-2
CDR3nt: TGTGCCAGCAGTTACTCGGGCACAGGGGGAGCTAATGGCTACACCTTC
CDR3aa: CASSYSGTGGANGYTF

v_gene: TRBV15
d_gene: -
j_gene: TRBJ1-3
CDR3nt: TGTGCCACCAGCAGAGATGTTGGTAGCTCTGGAAACACCATATATTTT
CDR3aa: CATSRDVGSSGNTIYF

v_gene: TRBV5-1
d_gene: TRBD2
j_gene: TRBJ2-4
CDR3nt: TGCGCCAGCAGCTTGGGACTAGCGGGAATTGTAGACATTCAGTACTTC
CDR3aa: CASSLGLAGIVDIQYF